The 15 T cell receptor beta chains listed next were all sequenced from one sample in a study of blood T cell repertoires in COVID-19. This table comes from immunoSEQ multiplex PCR, and its TCRdb copy is limited to in-frame clones, with some not included. The sample shows fewer than 200,000 clones, around 86% of them seen only once. The sample comprised peripheral blood. All receptors come from an older woman with COVID-19, enrolled during active disease.

The V call is TRBV11-2, the J call TRBJ2-3, with D possibly TRBD2 on 5 matching bases. Germline values: CDR1 SGHAT, CDR2 FQNNGV. The CDR3 loop spans 16 amino acids. Trimming took off 5 bases at V and 1 base at J, with 16 bases between the two ends. The CDR3 sequence is CASSLLSARGTDTQYF. DNA for the CDR3: TGTGCCAGCAGCCTCCTGTCGGCGCGGGGCACAGATACGCAGTATTTT.

This clone was recorded only once. This sequence joins TRBV11-2 and TRBJ1-3; the D is unclear. The length of the CDR3 is 17 residues. Trimming took 0 bases from V and 0 from J, leaving 12 bases between them. Germline V gene lookup returns CDR1 SGHAT and CDR2 FQNNGV. The CDR3 nucleotides read TGTGCCAGCAGCTTAGATCTAGGTTACATCTCTGGAAACACCATATATTTT. Translation: CASSLDLGYISGNTIYF.

The chain has TRBV3-1 (or the pseudogene TRBV3-2) and TRBJ1-1; TRBD1 is a possible D gene (6 bases). Trimming removed 2 bases from V and 4 bases from J, with 14 bases in between. CDR1 and CDR2 from the germline V gene are LGHDT and YNNKEL (reference sequence). The CDR3 has 15 residues. This CDR3 is CASSQNLQGTTEAFF. CDR3 coding DNA: TGTGCCAGCAGCCAAAATCTCCAGGGGACCACTGAAGCTTTCTTT.

The V and J genes are TRBV7-2 and TRBJ1-1; 7 bases fit TRBD1. This CDR3 has 16 amino acids. In germline, CDR1 is SGHTA, CDR2 FQGNSA. The ends lost 5 bases at V and 4 bases at J; junction bases unmatched: 13. The CDR3 DNA reads as TGTGCCAGCAGCCCCCGACAGGGCGTCAGGGTCACTGAAGCTTTCTTT. As protein: CASSPRQGVRVTEAFF.

The rearrangement links TRBV7-2 to TRBJ2-1, with D possibly being TRBD2 (7 bases). This CDR3 spans 16 amino acids. The V gene lost 5 bases and the J gene lost 4 bases, with 18 bases spanning the gap. Looked up from germline, CDR1 is SGHTA and CDR2 is FQGNSA. The CDR3 spells CASSPSRAGAYNEQFF. In nucleotides, the CDR3 is TGTGCCAGCAGCCCAAGTCGGGCGGGGGCATACAATGAGCAGTTCTTC.

The rearrangement uses TRBV7-2 and TRBJ2-3, with TRBD1 matching 7 bases. V lost 2 bases to trimming and J lost 4 bases; unmatched junction nucleotides: 0. Germline V gene data show CDR1 as SGHTA and CDR2 as FQGNSA. This CDR3 is built from 13 residues. Written as DNA, the CDR3 is TGTGCCAGCAGCTTAACAGGGGCAGATACGCAGTATTTT. As protein: CASSLTGADTQYF.

This chain uses TRBV7-9 with TRBJ2-6; 8 nucleotides agree with TRBD2. The germline V gene has CDR1 SEHNR and CDR2 FQNEAQ (reference sequence). V gave up 5 bases and J gave up 2 bases; unmatched junction bases: 8. CDR3 length: 17 amino acids. CDR3 protein: CASSLSTGGAGANVLTF. CDR3 coding DNA: TGTGCCAGCAGCCTATCAACCGGGGGGGCTGGGGCCAACGTCCTGACTTTC.

This rearrangement joins TRBV5-5 to TRBJ2-2; TRBD1 might be the D (6 bases). Per germline, CDR1 SGHKS and CDR2 YYEKEE (reference sequence). The CDR3 covers 16 residues. The V end was cut by 1 base, the J end by 4 bases, with 14 bases between. The DNA for the CDR3 is TGTGCCAGCAGCTTGCGAGGGGACATGGGCACCGGGGAGCTGTTTTTT. Protein product: CASSLRGDMGTGELFF.

CDR3 loop: CATSDSSRGSYNEQFF. The CDR3, as DNA: TGTGCCACCAGTGATTCATCGCGGGGCTCCTACAATGAGCAGTTCTTC. The chain combines TRBV24-1 with TRBJ2-1; possibly TRBD2 for D (6 bases). The CDR3 has 16 amino acids. V dropped 2 bases and J dropped 0 bases, with 10 bases sitting between them. Germline V gene lookup returns CDR1 KGHDR and CDR2 SFDVKD.

This chain joins TRBV6-2 or TRBV6-3 and TRBJ2-1, with unresolved D. Germline V gene lookup returns CDR1 MNHEY and CDR2 SVGEGT. The CDR3 length is 14 residues. Trimming pared 6 bases from V and 6 bases from J, leaving 15 bases between. This chain's CDR3 is CASSPQIPRNEQFF. CDR3 sequence (DNA): TGTGCCAGCAGCCCCCAGATCCCTCGCAATGAGCAGTTCTTC.

The rearrangement links TRBV7-8 to TRBJ1-2; D might be TRBD1 (5 bases). Germline V gene lookup returns CDR1 SGHVS and CDR2 FQNEAQ. The CDR3 sequence is 12 residues long. V lost 5 bases, J lost 4 bases, and 8 bases lay in between. CDR3 protein: CASSVDSYGYTF. The CDR3 coding sequence is TGTGCCAGCAGCGTCGACAGCTATGGCTACACCTTC.

The chain uses TRBV11-3 and TRBJ2-3; 7 bases map to TRBD2. The CDR3 runs 16 residues. CDR1 SGHNT and CDR2 YENEEA come from the germline V gene. The ends lost 3 bases at V and 1 base at J; junction bases unmatched: 7. CDR3 sequence (DNA): TGTGCCAGCAGCTTGGGTCATGCGGGGGGCACAGATACGCAGTATTTT. It yields the protein CASSLGHAGGTDTQYF.

This chain uses TRBV19 with TRBJ2-1, with D possibly TRBD2 on 7 matching bases. The CDR3 runs to 16 residues. CDR1 and CDR2 from the germline V gene are LNHDA and SQIVND (reference sequence). V was pared by 10 bases and J by 1 base, with 20 bases between. Here the CDR3 reads CATVGGGRNSYNEQFF. CDR3 DNA sequence: TGTGCCACCGTAGGGGGGGGGCGGAATTCCTACAATGAGCAGTTCTTC.

The V gene is TRBV11-2, the J gene TRBJ2-7, with TRBD2 matching over 8 bases. The length of the CDR3 is 16 residues. CDR1 is SGHAT and CDR2 is FQNNGV in the germline V gene. The V and J ends lost 0 bases and 3 bases, in that order; junction bases with no gene match: 7. The CDR3, as DNA: TGTGCCAGCAGCTTAGATCTAGCGGGTACGGGCTACGAGCAGTACTTC. It encodes CASSLDLAGTGYEQYF.

The chain is built from TRBV3-1 (or the pseudogene TRBV3-2) and TRBJ2-7, with 7 bases lining up with TRBD1. V lost 10 bases, J lost 0 bases, and 15 bases stayed unmatched. Per the germline V gene, CDR1 is LGHDT and CDR2 is YNNKEL (reference sequence). The CDR3 contains 16 residues. The CDR3 coding sequence is TGTGCCAAGTATCGGACAGGTCCTTCAAGCTCCTACGAGCAGTACTTC. Amino acids: CAKYRTGPSSSYEQYF.